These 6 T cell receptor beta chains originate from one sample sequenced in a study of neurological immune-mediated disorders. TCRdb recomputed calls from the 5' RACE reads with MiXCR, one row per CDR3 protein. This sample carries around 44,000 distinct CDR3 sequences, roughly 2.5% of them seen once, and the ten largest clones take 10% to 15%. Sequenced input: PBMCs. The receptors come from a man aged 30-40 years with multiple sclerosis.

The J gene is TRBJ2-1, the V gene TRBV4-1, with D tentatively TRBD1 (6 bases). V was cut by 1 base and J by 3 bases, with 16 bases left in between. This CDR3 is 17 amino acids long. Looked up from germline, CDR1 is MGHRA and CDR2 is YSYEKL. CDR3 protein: CASSQGQGSPYYNEQFF. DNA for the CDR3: TGCGCCAGCAGCCAAGGGCAGGGGTCCCCCTACTACAATGAGCAGTTCTTC.

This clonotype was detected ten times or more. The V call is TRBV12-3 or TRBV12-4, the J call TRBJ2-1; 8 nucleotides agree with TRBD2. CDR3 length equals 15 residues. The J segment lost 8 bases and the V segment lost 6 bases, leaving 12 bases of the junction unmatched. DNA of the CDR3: TGTGCCAGCAGCTTGCCGGGACTAGGTTTCTATGAGCAGTTCTTC. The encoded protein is CASSLPGLGFYEQFF.

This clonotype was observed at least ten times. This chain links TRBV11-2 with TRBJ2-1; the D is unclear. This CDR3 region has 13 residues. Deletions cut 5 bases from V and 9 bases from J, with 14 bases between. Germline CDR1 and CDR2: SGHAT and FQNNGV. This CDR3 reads CASSGLSLGEQFF. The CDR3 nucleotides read TGTGCCAGCAGCGGCCTGAGCTTGGGTGAGCAGTTCTTC.

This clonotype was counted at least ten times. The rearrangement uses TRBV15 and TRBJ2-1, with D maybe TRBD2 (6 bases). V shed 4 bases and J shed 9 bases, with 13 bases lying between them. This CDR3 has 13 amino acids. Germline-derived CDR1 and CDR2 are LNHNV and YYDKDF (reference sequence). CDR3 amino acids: CATSNGAEGEQFF. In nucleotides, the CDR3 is TGTGCCACCAGCAATGGGGCGGAGGGTGAGCAGTTCTTC.

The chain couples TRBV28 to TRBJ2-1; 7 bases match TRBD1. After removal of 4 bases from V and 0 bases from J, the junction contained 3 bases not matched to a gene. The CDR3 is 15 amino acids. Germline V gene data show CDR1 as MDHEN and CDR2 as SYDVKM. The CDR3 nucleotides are TGTGCCAGCAGTTCGACAGGGTTCTCCTACAATGAGCAGTTCTTC. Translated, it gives CASSSTGFSYNEQFF.

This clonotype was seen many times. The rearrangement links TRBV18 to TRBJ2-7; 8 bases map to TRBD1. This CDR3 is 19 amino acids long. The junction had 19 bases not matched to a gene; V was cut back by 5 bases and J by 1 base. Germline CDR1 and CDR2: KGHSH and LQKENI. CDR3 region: CASSDTGPGQGANSYEQYF. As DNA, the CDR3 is TGTGCCAGCTCAGACACTGGACCGGGTCAGGGGGCTAATTCCTACGAGCAGTACTTC.